This T cell receptor (beta chain) was documented in a study of cytomegalovirus exposure and HLA in healthy donors. About the study: Caucasian-associated ancestry cluster membership applied to under 85% of under 450 genotyped donors.

This CDR3 has 13 residues. Germline V gives CDR1 SQVTM, CDR2 ANQGSEA. Trimming shortened V by 3 bases and J by 2 bases, and 9 bases separated the two germline ends. A multiplex PCR was run with 60 Vbeta primers and 13 Jbeta primers. Only in-frame clones appear in the TCRdb table, and some are missing; sequencing was by immunoSEQ multiplex PCR. The data contain some 110,000 clones, 70% to 85% of them singletons. On this clone: Antigen unknown.

The study's findings and limits: Later analysis identified 16,000 or so TCR beta sequences associated with HLA alleles, using a false discovery rate threshold of 0.05. Within a later analysis, the majority of CMV-associated TCR beta chains appeared HLA-restricted.

V gene TRBV29-1 combines with J gene TRBJ2-3; D is unresolved. The source material was PBMCs. The clonotype originates from a boy between 10 and 17 years old in good health and CMV-seronegative. The CDR3 region is CSVDLQNTDTQYF. The DNA for the CDR3 is TGCAGCGTTGATTTACAGAACACAGATACGCAGTATTTT.